The 32 T cell receptor beta chains below all came from one sample that was sequenced in a study of T cells in Graves' hyperthyroidism and ophthalmopathy. Researchers amplified the TCR beta CDR3 regions from RNA transcripts. In the first-round RT-PCR of the TCR CDR3, the HTBI primer set was used. TCRdb passed the multiplex PCR reads through MiXCR, listing each CDR3 protein once. The sample shows around 390,000 distinct CDR3 sequences, roughly 15% of them seen only once. Sequencing was carried out using blood. The origin of the receptors is a woman aged 25 to 39 with Graves' ophthalmopathy.

At least ten counts were recorded for this clonotype. The chain has TRBV3-1 and TRBJ2-5, with unresolved D. CDR1 LGHDT and CDR2 YNNKEL come from the germline V gene (reference sequence). Trimming removed 4 bases at V and 3 bases at J, with 9 bases between. This CDR3 comprises 13 residues. Written as DNA, the CDR3 is TGTGCCAGCAGCCTAGACAAAAAAGAGACCCAGTACTTC. It specifies CASSLDKKETQYF.

CDR3: CASSAHNEQFF. The CDR3 DNA reads TGTGCCAGCAGTGCCCACAATGAGCAGTTCTTC. The chain couples TRBV6-1 to TRBJ2-1; no reliable D call. The V gene's germline CDR1 is MNHNS and CDR2 SASEGT. With 4 bases removed from V and 5 bases from J, the gap between germline ends came to 3 bases. CDR3 length equals 11 residues.

This clonotype was counted at least ten times. The J gene is TRBJ2-1, the V gene TRBV11-3; the D gene could be TRBD1 or TRBD2 (5 bases each). The CDR3 totals 22 residues. CDR1 is SGHNT and CDR2 is YENEEA in the germline V gene. V lost 3 bases and J 4 bases, leaving 34 bases between the germline ends. The CDR3 sequence: CASSFDKPRDPSVRRDYNEQFF. The CDR3 DNA reads TGTGCCAGCAGCTTTGACAAGCCTCGGGACCCCTCCGTTCGTAGGGATTACAATGAGCAGTTCTTC.

This clonotype was counted ten times or more. The chain recombines TRBV29-1 with TRBJ2-5; TRBD1 or TRBD2 may be the D gene (6 bases each). This CDR3 spans 13 amino acids. V was trimmed by 3 bases and J by 4 bases, leaving 12 bases between them. Per germline, CDR1 SQVTM and CDR2 ANQGSEA. The chain's CDR3 is CSVDWGAGETQYF. The CDR3 DNA reads TGCAGCGTTGATTGGGGGGCGGGAGAGACCCAGTACTTC. Drawing the rest from reference TRBV29-1 and TRBJ2-5, the complete variable domain is SAVISQKPSRDICQRGTSLTIQCQVDSQVTMMFWYRQQPGQSLTLIATANQGSEATYESGFVIDKFPISRPNLTFSTLTVSNMSPEDSSIYLCSVDWGAGETQYFGPGTRLLVL.

This clonotype was seen ten or more times. V is TRBV11-2 and J is TRBJ1-5, with no clear D. V shed 1 base and J shed 6 bases, with 7 bases lying between them. Germline assignment: CDR1 SGHAT and CDR2 FQNNGV. The CDR3 consists of 13 residues. The CDR3 loop reads CASSLGEGQPQHF. CDR3 nucleotide sequence: TGTGCCAGCAGCTTAGGGGAGGGTCAGCCCCAGCATTTT.

This clonotype has a count of ten or more. CDR3 sequence reads: CASEDWGAQETQYF. CDR3 bases: TGTGCTAGTGAGGATTGGGGGGCCCAAGAGACCCAGTACTTC. The chain links TRBV12-5 to TRBJ2-5; D possibly matches TRBD1 or TRBD2 (6 bases each). V shed 7 bases and J shed 1 base, with 13 bases lying between them. This CDR3 region has 14 residues. Germline CDR1 LGHNT, CDR2 FRNRAP.

This clonotype has a handful of counts. V and J are TRBV19 and TRBJ1-1; D is unresolved. The V end was cut by 7 bases, the J end by 5 bases, with 17 bases between. The CDR3 has 14 residues. Germline assignment: CDR1 LNHDA and CDR2 SQIVND (reference sequence). The CDR3, as DNA: TGTGCCAGTACTCTCGTCCGAGAGAGTACTGAAGCTTTCTTT. It is translated as CASTLVRESTEAFF.

Only a few counts were recorded for this clonotype. The chain combines TRBV20-1 with TRBJ1-5; D ambiguous. The germline V gene encodes CDR1 DFQATT and CDR2 SNEGSKA (reference sequence). V lost 0 bases to trimming and J lost 7 bases, with 7 bases between them. The CDR3 covers 12 residues. This CDR3 reads CSARDLGQPQHF. CDR3 sequence (DNA): TGCAGTGCTAGAGATCTAGGGCAGCCCCAGCATTTT.

This clonotype was detected ten times or more. V and J are TRBV6-1 and TRBJ2-1; D is uncertain. Per the germline V gene, CDR1 is MNHNS and CDR2 is SASEGT. CDR3 size: 13 residues. V dropped 4 bases and J dropped 9 bases, with 13 bases sitting between them. CDR3 nucleotide sequence: TGTGCCAGCAGTGTTCCGGTACCGGGTGAGCAGTTCTTC. It yields the protein CASSVPVPGEQFF.

This clonotype came up a few times. The chain carries TRBV7-9 and TRBJ2-2, with 9 nucleotides matching TRBD1. CDR3 length equals 16 residues. CDR1 is SEHNR, CDR2 FQNEAQ, per germline (reference sequence). V lost 4 bases and J lost 5; bases outside the gene matches: 8. The chain's CDR3 is CASSSRDRVITGELFF. As DNA, the CDR3 is TGTGCCAGCAGCTCCCGGGACAGGGTGATTACCGGGGAGCTGTTTTTT.

This clonotype turned up a few times. The chain employs TRBV5-1 and TRBJ2-5, with 9 bases aligning to TRBD1. Trimming cost V 0 bases and J 2 bases; bases outside gene matches: 5. CDR1 is SGHRS and CDR2 is YFSETQ in the germline V gene. The length of the CDR3 is 16 residues. CDR3 residues: CASSLGVGQGQETQYF. The DNA of the CDR3 is TGCGCCAGCAGCTTGGGGGTTGGACAGGGGCAAGAGACCCAGTACTTC.

This clonotype was seen many times. The CDR3 spells CSAVFSSSDTQYF. DNA for the CDR3: TGCAGTGCTGTCTTTTCTAGTTCAGATACGCAGTATTTT. The chain links TRBV20-1 to TRBJ2-3; D gene ambiguous. CDR1 is DFQATT and CDR2 is SNEGSKA in the germline V gene (reference sequence). V was cut by 5 bases and J by 4 bases, with 13 bases left in between. The CDR3 covers 13 residues.

This clonotype has a count of ten or more. This chain joins TRBV20-1 and TRBJ2-1, with D possibly TRBD1 on 5 matching bases. Trimming removed 0 bases from V and 10 bases from J, with 13 bases in between. CDR1 is DFQATT and CDR2 is SNEGSKA in the germline V gene (reference sequence). The CDR3 totals 13 residues. CDR3 nucleotides: TGCAGTGCTAGAGAGACAAGGGGCAGGGAGCAGTTCTTC. This codes for CSARETRGREQFF.

At least ten counts were recorded for this clonotype. This chain joins TRBV30 and TRBJ1-2; 10 bases fit TRBD1. CDR1 GTSNPN and CDR2 SVGIG come from the germline V gene (reference sequence). The trim removed 3 bases at V and 4 bases at J, leaving 2 bases unmatched. This CDR3 has 13 amino acids. The CDR3 DNA is TGTGCCTGGAGGGGACAGGGGTCCTATGGCTACACCTTC. Its protein product is CAWRGQGSYGYTF.

The sample holds a few counts of this clonotype. The chain couples TRBV6-1 to TRBJ1-1; D is uncertain. CDR1 and CDR2 from the germline V gene are MNHNS and SASEGT. This CDR3 is built from 13 residues. The ends were cut back, 2 bases at V and 1 base at J, with 5 bases in the middle. The CDR3 DNA is TGTGCCAGCAGTGAACGATCGAACACTGAAGCTTTCTTT. Residues: CASSERSNTEAFF.

In its sample, this clonotype was seen many times. The V call is TRBV12-3 or TRBV12-4, the J call TRBJ2-7; 11 bases are a match to TRBD1. The CDR3 consists of 17 residues. J gave up 4 bases and V 0 bases, and 8 bases lay outside the gene matches. The CDR3 loop is CASSLAAGTGGGYEQYF. CDR3 DNA sequence: TGTGCCAGCAGTTTAGCGGCTGGGACAGGGGGAGGATACGAGCAGTACTTC.

The genes are TRBV28 and TRBJ1-1, with 7 bases aligning to TRBD1. Germline trimming cut 7 bases from V and 7 bases from J; bases unmatched to any gene: 9. The CDR3 is made up of 13 amino acids. The germline CDR1 and CDR2 sequences are MDHEN and SYDVKM. The CDR3 nucleotides are TGTGCCAGCAATCCAGGGGGGGGCGTTGAAGCTTTCTTT. Translated: CASNPGGGVEAFF.

This clonotype was seen just once. The rearrangement joins TRBV6-2 or TRBV6-3 to TRBJ1-2, with D unclear. V was pared by 6 bases and J by 6 bases, with 14 bases between. The CDR3 consists of 13 residues. Germline V gives CDR1 MNHEY, CDR2 SVGEGT. This CDR3 is CASSRGGNNGYTF. For the CDR3, the DNA is TGTGCCAGCAGCCGGGGAGGGAATAATGGCTACACCTTC.

The chain uses TRBV7-3 and TRBJ2-6, with a tentative D call TRBD1 (6 bases). V gave up 6 bases and J gave up 1 base, with 13 bases separating them. There are 16 residues in the CDR3. Germline assignment: CDR1 SGHTA and CDR2 FQGTGA. CDR3 protein: CASRGHGTSGANVLTF. The CDR3 DNA sequence: TGTGCCAGCAGGGGGCATGGGACATCTGGGGCCAACGTCCTGACTTTC.

This clonotype was seen a handful of times. At one boundary the junction diverges from the germline segment, which might be a read error. The J gene is TRBJ2-7, the V gene TRBV29-1; possibly TRBD1 for D (7 bases). Germline V gene sequence: CDR1 SQVTM, CDR2 ANQGSEA. The length of the CDR3 is 13 residues. Written as DNA, the CDR3 is TGCAGCGTTGGACAGGGAGGTTCCTACGAGCAGCACTTC. Its translation: CSVGQGGSYEQHF.

This clonotype has a count of ten or more. The CDR3 DNA reads as TGTGCCAGCAGCCTATACTCGGAAGAGCAGTACTTC. This encodes CASSLYSEEQYF. The chain joins TRBV7-9 to TRBJ2-7; D is uncertain. This CDR3 is 12 amino acids long. Germline lookup yields CDR1 SEHNR and CDR2 FQNEAQ (reference sequence). The V and J ends lost 5 bases and 7 bases respectively, with 12 bases between them. The complete variable domain, with remaining parts taken from reference TRBV7-9 and TRBJ2-7, reads DTGVSQNPRHKITKRGQNVTFRCDPISEHNRLYWYRQTLGQGPEFLTYFQNEAQLEKSRLLSDRFSAERPKGSFSTLEIQRTEQGDSAMYLCASSLYSEEQYFGPGTRLTVT.

This clonotype was detected ten times or more. V is TRBV28 and J is TRBJ2-1; D gene uncertain. This CDR3 contains 17 residues. The V gene's germline CDR1 is MDHEN and CDR2 SYDVKM. Trimming removed 6 bases at V and 2 bases at J, with 20 bases between. The CDR3 bases are TGTGCCAGCAGAACCGCCGCGCAATCACCGACCTACAATGAGCAGTTCTTC. This gives the protein CASRTAAQSPTYNEQFF.

The chain recombines TRBV5-2 with TRBJ1-3. TRBV5-2 is described as a pseudogene. The CDR3 has 15 amino acids. This CDR3 reads CAISHDMQSGNTIYF. CDR3 sequence (DNA): TGTGCCATCAGCCATGACATGCAGTCTGGAAACACCATATATTTT.

The table lists this clonotype with many counts. V usage is TRBV7-8 and J usage is TRBJ2-5, with D possibly being TRBD2 (6 bases). CDR1 and CDR2 (germline): SGHVS, FQNEAQ. V lost 7 bases and J lost 4, with 19 bases in between. CDR3 length: 15 amino acids. The CDR3 loop is CASTKGRGLRETQYF. DNA for the CDR3: TGTGCCAGCACCAAGGGAAGGGGACTCAGAGAGACCCAGTACTTC.

This clonotype appeared once. This chain connects TRBV7-8 to TRBJ1-1; perhaps TRBD1 as D (5 bases). V lost 4 bases and J 6 bases, leaving 18 bases between the germline ends. Germline CDR1 is SGHVS and CDR2 is FQNEAQ. There are 15 residues in the CDR3. The CDR3 DNA follows: TGTGCCAGCAGCTCCACCGGGGGGTTTGACGCTGAAGCTTTCTTT. Its translation: CASSSTGGFDAEAFF.

This clonotype came up many times. CDR3 nucleotide sequence: TGTGCCAGCAGCCAAAATTCCGGGAGCTCCTACGAGCAGTACTTC. Its translation: CASSQNSGSSYEQYF. The rearrangement uses TRBV3-1 and TRBJ2-7, with a weak D call TRBD2 (6 bases). This CDR3 comprises 15 residues. With 2 bases removed from V and 0 bases from J, the gap between germline ends came to 11 bases. Germline CDR1 LGHDT, CDR2 YNNKEL (reference sequence).

There are a few counts of this clonotype. The V and J genes are TRBV7-8 and TRBJ1-6; 8 bases are a match to TRBD1. Germline-derived CDR1 and CDR2 are SGHVS and FQNEAQ. The ends lost 0 bases at V and 6 bases at J; junction bases unmatched: 16. The CDR3 consists of 20 residues. This CDR3 is CASSLASRQGFSRSNSPLHF. The CDR3 DNA is TGTGCCAGCAGCTTAGCCTCGAGACAGGGGTTTTCCAGGAGTAATTCACCCCTCCACTTT.

This clonotype was detected many times. The genes are TRBV12-3 or TRBV12-4 and TRBJ2-3; 13 nucleotides align to TRBD2. This CDR3 is built from 17 residues. V dropped 3 bases and J dropped 6; count of bases not matched to a gene: 9. CDR3 DNA: TGTGCCAGCAGTTTGGGACTAGCGGGAAATAATCGGGATACGCAGTATTTT. Encoded protein: CASSLGLAGNNRDTQYF.

This clonotype was seen at least ten times. This sequence joins TRBV7-9 and TRBJ2-5; 7 bases fit TRBD2. With V trimmed by 5 bases and J by 5 bases, 11 bases remained unmatched. Germline V gives CDR1 SEHNR, CDR2 FQNEAQ (reference sequence). CDR3 length equals 15 residues. The CDR3 DNA follows: TGTGCCAGCAGCCCCCGGACTAGTTTAGTGGAGACCCAGTACTTC. Protein sequence: CASSPRTSLVETQYF. Combining the CDR3 with reference TRBV7-9 and TRBJ2-5 gives the whole variable domain DTGVSQNPRHKITKRGQNVTFRCDPISEHNRLYWYRQTLGQGPEFLTYFQNEAQLEKSRLLSDRFSAERPKGSFSTLEIQRTEQGDSAMYLCASSPRTSLVETQYFGPGTRLLVL.

The CDR3 sequence is CASRGARGGEQYF. CDR3 nucleotide sequence: TGTGCCAGCAGGGGGGCAAGGGGTGGGGAGCAGTACTTC. J is TRBJ2-7 and V is TRBV2; D is possibly TRBD1 (6 bases). Trimming removed 6 bases from V and 7 bases from J, with 16 bases in between. Germline V gene data show CDR1 as SNHLY and CDR2 as FYNNEI. The CDR3 covers 13 residues.

The rearrangement uses TRBV5-8 and TRBJ1-1, with D tentatively TRBD1 (6 bases). Trimming removed 4 bases at V and 1 base at J, with 11 bases between. Per the germline V gene, CDR1 is SGHTS and CDR2 is YDEGEE. The CDR3 runs to 14 residues. CDR3: CASSQGLQNTEAFF. CDR3 coding DNA: TGTGCCAGCAGCCAGGGGCTCCAGAACACTGAAGCTTTCTTT. Full variable domain (rest looked up from reference TRBV5-8 and TRBJ1-1): EAGVTQSPTHLIKTRGQQATLRCSPISGHTSVYWYQQALGLGLQFLLWYDEGEERNRGNFPPRFSGRQFPNYSSELNVNALELEDSALYLCASSQGLQNTEAFFGQGTRLTVV.

This clonotype came up many times. The J gene is TRBJ2-3, the V gene TRBV5-1; unclear D gene. The CDR3 covers 13 residues. The ends were cut back, 2 bases at V and 2 bases at J, with 6 bases in the middle. Germline V CDR1 and CDR2: SGHRS, YFSETQ. CDR3 nucleotides: TGCGCCAGCAGCTTCGAAAACACAGATACGCAGTATTTT. It specifies CASSFENTDTQYF.